Listed here is a single T cell receptor (beta chain). The sample belongs to a study of shared clonotypes between healthy human individuals. The CDR3 extends over 17 amino acids. Between the trimmed V and J ends, which lost 4 bases and 0 bases, there was a span of 16 bases. Looked up from germline, CDR1 is MDHEN and CDR2 is SYDVKM. Some clones are missing from TCRdb's copy, which holds only in-frame ones; the method was immunoSEQ multiplex PCR. The repertoire holds more than 400,000 clones, around 73% seen once, with more than 10% in the top ten. Some 92 million PBMCs per unsorted sample were used for genomic DNA.

The sequence was obtained from a woman between 40 and 55 years old in good health. Some clones in this sample may be carry-over from other donors' samples. This chain links TRBV28 with TRBJ1-3; the D gene is possibly TRBD1 (5 bases). Sequenced sample: PBMCs. In DNA, the CDR3 is TGTGCCAGCAGTTCTAATCCAGGGACGAGCTCTGGAAACACCATATATTTT. This gives the protein CASSSNPGTSSGNTIYF. Based on the CDR3 plus reference TRBV28 and TRBJ1-3, the full variable domain is DVKVTQSSRYLVKRTGEKVFLECVQDMDHENMFWYRQDPGLGLRLIYFSYDVKMKEKGDIPEGYSVSREKKERFSLILESASTNQTSMYLCASSSNPGTSSGNTIYFGEGSWLTVV.